What follows are 27 T cell receptor beta chains derived from one specimen sequenced in a study of monozygotic twins with inflammatory bowel disease. Using the 5' RACE reads, TCRdb records one entry per CDR3 protein without DNA. The sample includes about 300,000 distinct CDR3 sequences. Sequencing was performed on blood. These TCRs come from a human donor with ulcerative colitis or Crohn's disease, or a healthy co-twin of an affected twin (not recorded which).

The chain uses TRBV12-3 or TRBV12-4 and TRBJ2-7; there is no DNA to check the TCRdb D call of TRBD1. This CDR3 has 14 amino acids. The CDR3 here is CASSTGTGGNEQYF.

This chain uses TRBV13 with TRBJ1-6. Germline V gives CDR1 PRHDT, CDR2 FYEKMQ (reference sequence). There are 12 residues in the CDR3. The CDR3 is CASSLEASPLHF.

The chain couples TRBV4-3 to TRBJ2-3; TCRdb calls TRBD1, which cannot be checked without DNA. CDR3 length equals 18 residues. Germline V CDR1 and CDR2: LGHNA, YSLEER. The chain's CDR3 is CASSQDQLTGMSTDTQYF.

The chain is built from TRBV6-1 and TRBJ2-5; TCRdb's assignment of TRBD2 cannot be checked, as there is no DNA. This CDR3 region has 16 residues. Germline CDR1 is MNHNS and CDR2 is SASEGT. The CDR3 sequence: CASKILPLADQETQYF.

This CDR3 reads CASSYSSGESEVDTQYF. This chain joins TRBV6-5 and TRBJ2-3; TCRdb's D call, TRBD2, is unchecked because there is no DNA. CDR1 is MNHEY and CDR2 is SVGAGI in the germline V gene. This CDR3 has 17 residues.

The chain couples TRBV11-3 to TRBJ2-1; TCRdb's D gene call, TRBD1, goes unchecked for lack of DNA. The CDR3 is 12 amino acids. In germline, CDR1 is SGHNT, CDR2 YENEEA. The CDR3 sequence is CASSPGRGEQFF.

The chain is built from TRBV19 and TRBJ2-4; TCRdb gives TRBD2 as the D gene, but with no DNA this cannot be confirmed. Germline values: CDR1 LNHDA, CDR2 SQIVND (reference sequence). This CDR3 is built from 17 residues. The CDR3 loop is CASRRTSGVLAKNIQYF.

The genes are TRBV5-1 and TRBJ1-1; TCRdb calls TRBD1, which cannot be checked without DNA. This CDR3 is 15 amino acids long. The germline gives CDR1 SGHRS, CDR2 YFSETQ. CDR3: CASSYGTVLNTEAFF.

The V gene is TRBV6-1, the J gene TRBJ2-5. This CDR3 contains 14 residues. CDR1 is MNHNS and CDR2 is SASEGT in the germline V gene. CDR3 in amino acids: CASSYSVSSETQYF.

J is TRBJ2-1 and V is TRBV29-1; the D call of TRBD2 rests on TCRdb alone, since no DNA is present to check it. CDR3 length: 12 residues. Per germline, CDR1 SQVTM and CDR2 ANQGSEA. This chain's CDR3 is CSLTSGPNEQFF.

The chain carries TRBV5-1 and TRBJ2-3; absent DNA, TCRdb's TRBD1 call cannot be checked. CDR3 length: 13 amino acids. Germline CDR1 reads SGHRS; CDR2 reads YFSETQ. The chain's CDR3 is CASSSGTGDTQYF.

The chain links TRBV5-1 to TRBJ1-1; the TRBD1 assignment by TCRdb is unverifiable without DNA. CDR1 SGHRS and CDR2 YFSETQ come from the germline V gene. The CDR3 length is 14 residues. CDR3: CASSPGAGITEAFF.

The chain carries TRBV7-2 and TRBJ1-3; the TCRdb call, TRBD1, lacks DNA for checking. This CDR3 is 15 amino acids long. Germline V gene lookup returns CDR1 SGHTA and CDR2 FQGNSA. Here the CDR3 reads CASSTQTGAGNTIYF.

V and J are TRBV7-2 and TRBJ1-3. The CDR3 runs 17 residues. CDR1 SGHTA and CDR2 FQGNSA come from the germline V gene. This CDR3 reads CASSLVVGPSSGNTIYF.

This chain uses TRBV5-1 with TRBJ2-2; no DNA is available, so the TRBD1 call from TCRdb remains unchecked. Germline CDR1 is SGHRS and CDR2 is YFSETQ. The CDR3 has 16 residues. CDR3: CASSPRDRVPAGELFF.

This chain connects TRBV12-3 or TRBV12-4 to TRBJ1-1. The CDR3 runs 14 residues. CDR3: CASSFRTVNTEAFF.

The genes are TRBV6-1 and TRBJ2-7. This CDR3 spans 13 amino acids. CDR1 and CDR2 from the germline V gene are MNHNS and SASEGT. This CDR3 reads CASSEGGSYEQYF.

The rearrangement links TRBV28 to TRBJ2-1; TCRdb's D call of TRBD2 is untestable without DNA. The CDR3 length is 15 residues. Germline V gives CDR1 MDHEN, CDR2 SYDVKM. CDR3 region: CASSLVGTSVFEQFF.

This CDR3 is CASSSRGGQGQTQYF. The chain joins TRBV7-2 to TRBJ2-5; TCRdb picks TRBD1, but there is no DNA to check that call. CDR3 length equals 15 residues. CDR1 is SGHTA and CDR2 is FQGNSA in the germline V gene.

The J gene is TRBJ2-5, the V gene TRBV6-6; without DNA, the TCRdb call of TRBD1 cannot be checked. The CDR3 extends over 12 amino acids. Germline V CDR1 and CDR2: MNHNY, SVGAGI (reference sequence). CDR3 loop: CASSYPGETQYF.

The V and J genes are TRBV5-6 and TRBJ1-2; the TRBD1 assignment by TCRdb is unverifiable without DNA. Per germline, CDR1 SGHDT and CDR2 YYEEEE. This CDR3 is 14 amino acids long. The CDR3 spells CASSWQQGADGYTF.

J is TRBJ1-2 and V is TRBV5-6; TCRdb's D call, TRBD1, is unchecked because there is no DNA. CDR1 is SGHDT and CDR2 is YYEEEE in the germline V gene. The CDR3 covers 15 residues. The CDR3 region is CASSYLGTGGGGYTF.

The V gene is TRBV5-1, the J gene TRBJ2-7; TCRdb proposes TRBD1, but this gene call is untestable without DNA. The V gene's germline CDR1 is SGHRS and CDR2 YFSETQ. CDR3 size: 17 residues. CDR3 loop: CASSLNLVRDRVPEQYF.

This chain uses TRBV7-2 with TRBJ2-7; TCRdb's assignment of TRBD2 cannot be checked, as there is no DNA. CDR3 length: 16 amino acids. Germline CDR1 SGHTA, CDR2 FQGNSA. This CDR3 reads CASSPRGLAGTYEQYF.

This rearrangement joins TRBV6-2 or TRBV6-3 to TRBJ2-1. This CDR3 has 12 amino acids. CDR1 is MNHEY and CDR2 is SVGEGT in the germline V gene. The CDR3 loop reads CASSYSGVIGFF.

This sequence joins TRBV5-1 and TRBJ1-3. This CDR3 is 14 amino acids long. Germline CDR1 SGHRS, CDR2 YFSETQ. CDR3 amino acids: CASSSVNAGNTIYF.

This chain uses TRBV6-2 or TRBV6-3 with TRBJ2-7; TCRdb names TRBD1, which stays unverified in the absence of DNA. CDR3 length: 16 residues. CDR1 MNHEY and CDR2 SVGEGT come from the germline V gene. The CDR3 reads CASNIMDRPLLGEQYF.